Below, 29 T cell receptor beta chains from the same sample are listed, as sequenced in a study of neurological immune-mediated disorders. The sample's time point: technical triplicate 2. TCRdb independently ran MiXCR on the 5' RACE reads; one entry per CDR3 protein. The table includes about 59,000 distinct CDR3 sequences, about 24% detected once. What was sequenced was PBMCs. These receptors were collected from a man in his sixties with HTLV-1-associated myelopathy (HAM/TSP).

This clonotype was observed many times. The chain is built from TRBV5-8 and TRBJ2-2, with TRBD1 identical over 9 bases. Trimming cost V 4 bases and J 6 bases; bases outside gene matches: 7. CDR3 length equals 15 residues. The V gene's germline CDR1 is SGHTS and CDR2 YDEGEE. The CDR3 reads CASSVGQGFAGELFF. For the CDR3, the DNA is TGTGCCAGCAGCGTCGGACAGGGGTTCGCCGGGGAGCTGTTTTTT.

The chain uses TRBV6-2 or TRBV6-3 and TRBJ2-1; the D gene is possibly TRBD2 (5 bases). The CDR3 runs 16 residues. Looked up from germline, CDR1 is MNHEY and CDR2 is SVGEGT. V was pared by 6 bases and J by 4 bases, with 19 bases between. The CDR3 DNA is TGTGCCAGCAGGAAGATGGGGTTTCGGGAATACAATGAGCAGTTCTTC. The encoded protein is CASRKMGFREYNEQFF.

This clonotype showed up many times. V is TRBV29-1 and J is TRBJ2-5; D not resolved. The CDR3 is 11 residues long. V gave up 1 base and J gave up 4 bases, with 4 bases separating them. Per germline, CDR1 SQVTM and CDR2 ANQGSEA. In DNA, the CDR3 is TGCAGCGTTGAAGGCCCAGAGACCCAGTACTTC. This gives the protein CSVEGPETQYF.

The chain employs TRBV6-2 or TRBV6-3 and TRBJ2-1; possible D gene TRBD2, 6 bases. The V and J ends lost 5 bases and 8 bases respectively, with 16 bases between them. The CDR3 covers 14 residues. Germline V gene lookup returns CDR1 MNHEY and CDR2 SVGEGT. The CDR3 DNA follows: TGTGCCAGCAGTGGGCTAGCGAGACGCTATGAGCAGTTCTTC. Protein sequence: CASSGLARRYEQFF.

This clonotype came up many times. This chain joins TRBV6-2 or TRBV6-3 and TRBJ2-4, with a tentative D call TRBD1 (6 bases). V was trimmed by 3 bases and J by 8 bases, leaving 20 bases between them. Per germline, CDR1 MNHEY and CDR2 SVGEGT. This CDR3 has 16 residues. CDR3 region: CASSYSYGGRSDIQYF. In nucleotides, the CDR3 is TGTGCCAGCAGTTATTCTTATGGGGGCCGAAGTGACATTCAGTACTTC.

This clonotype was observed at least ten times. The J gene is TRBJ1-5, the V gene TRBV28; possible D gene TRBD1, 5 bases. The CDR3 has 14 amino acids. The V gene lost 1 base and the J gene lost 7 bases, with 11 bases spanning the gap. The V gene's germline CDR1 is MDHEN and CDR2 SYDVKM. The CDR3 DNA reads TGTGCCAGCAGTTTATCGGGGGGAAGGCAGCCCCAGCATTTT. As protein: CASSLSGGRQPQHF.

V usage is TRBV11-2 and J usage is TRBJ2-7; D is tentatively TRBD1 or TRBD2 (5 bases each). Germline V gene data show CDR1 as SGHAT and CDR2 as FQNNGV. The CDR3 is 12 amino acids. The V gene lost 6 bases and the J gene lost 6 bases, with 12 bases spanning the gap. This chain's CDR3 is CASSSWGTEQYF. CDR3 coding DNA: TGTGCCAGCAGTTCATGGGGGACCGAGCAGTACTTC.

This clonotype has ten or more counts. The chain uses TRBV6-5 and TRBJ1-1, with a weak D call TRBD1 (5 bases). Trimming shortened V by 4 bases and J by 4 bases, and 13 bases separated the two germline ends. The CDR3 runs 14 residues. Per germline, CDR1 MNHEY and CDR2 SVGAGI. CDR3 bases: TGTGCCAGCAGTTCCCCGGGACCGCGCACTGAAGCTTTCTTT. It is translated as CASSSPGPRTEAFF.

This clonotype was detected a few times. The CDR3 sequence: CSARLQETQYF. The CDR3, as DNA: TGCAGTGCTCGGTTACAAGAGACCCAGTACTTC. The chain joins TRBV20-1 to TRBJ2-5, with D hard to call. Germline V CDR1 and CDR2: DFQATT, SNEGSKA (reference sequence). Trimming took 5 bases from V and 2 from J, leaving 6 bases between them. The CDR3 covers 11 residues.

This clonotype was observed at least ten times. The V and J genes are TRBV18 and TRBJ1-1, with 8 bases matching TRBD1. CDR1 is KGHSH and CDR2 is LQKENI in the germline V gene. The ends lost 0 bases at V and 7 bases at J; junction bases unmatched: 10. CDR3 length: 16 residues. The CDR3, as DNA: TGTGCCAGCTCACCACCGCGGACAGGGCCATTGGGTGAAGCTTTCTTT. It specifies CASSPPRTGPLGEAFF.

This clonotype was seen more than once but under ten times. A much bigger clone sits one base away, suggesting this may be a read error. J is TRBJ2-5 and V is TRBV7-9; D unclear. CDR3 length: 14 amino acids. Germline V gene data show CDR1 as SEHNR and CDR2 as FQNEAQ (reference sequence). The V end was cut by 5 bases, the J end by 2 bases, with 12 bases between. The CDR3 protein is CASSPPVTQETQYF. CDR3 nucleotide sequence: TGTGCCAGCAGCCCCCCGGTGACTCAAGAGACCCAGTACTTC.

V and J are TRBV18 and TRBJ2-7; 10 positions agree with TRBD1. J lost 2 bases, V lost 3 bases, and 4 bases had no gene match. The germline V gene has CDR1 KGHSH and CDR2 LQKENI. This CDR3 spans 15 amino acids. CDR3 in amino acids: CASSPDRGRTYEQYF. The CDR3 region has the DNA TGTGCCAGCTCACCGGACAGGGGGAGGACCTACGAGCAGTACTTC.

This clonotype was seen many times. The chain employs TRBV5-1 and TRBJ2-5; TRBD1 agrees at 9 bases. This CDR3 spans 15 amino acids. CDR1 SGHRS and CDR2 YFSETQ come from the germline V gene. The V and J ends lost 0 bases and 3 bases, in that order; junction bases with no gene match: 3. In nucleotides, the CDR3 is TGCGCCAGCAGCTTGGCCGACAGGGGGGAAGAGACCCAGTACTTC. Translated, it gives CASSLADRGEETQYF. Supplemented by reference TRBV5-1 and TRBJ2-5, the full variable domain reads KAGVTQTPRYLIKTRGQQVTLSCSPISGHRSVSWYQQTPGQGLQFLFEYFSETQRNKGNFPGRFSGRQFSNSRSEMNVSTLELGDSALYLCASSLADRGEETQYFGPGTRLLVL.

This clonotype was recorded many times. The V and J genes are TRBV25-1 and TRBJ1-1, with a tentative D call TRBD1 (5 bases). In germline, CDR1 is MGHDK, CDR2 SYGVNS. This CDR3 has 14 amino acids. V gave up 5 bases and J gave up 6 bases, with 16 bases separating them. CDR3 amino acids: CASSPPWTSAEAFF. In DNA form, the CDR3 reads TGTGCCAGCAGTCCGCCCTGGACATCGGCTGAAGCTTTCTTT.

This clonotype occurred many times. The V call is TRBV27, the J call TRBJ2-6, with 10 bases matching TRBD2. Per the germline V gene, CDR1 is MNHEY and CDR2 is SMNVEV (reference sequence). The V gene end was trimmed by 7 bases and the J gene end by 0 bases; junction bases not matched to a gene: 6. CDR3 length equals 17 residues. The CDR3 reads CASTKLAGNSGANVLTF. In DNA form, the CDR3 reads TGTGCCAGCACCAAACTAGCGGGGAACTCTGGGGCCAACGTCCTGACTTTC.

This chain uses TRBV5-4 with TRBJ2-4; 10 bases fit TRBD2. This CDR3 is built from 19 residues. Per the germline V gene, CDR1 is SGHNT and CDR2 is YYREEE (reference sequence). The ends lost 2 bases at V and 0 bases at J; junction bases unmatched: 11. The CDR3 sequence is CASSFGGAGGPGAKNIQYF. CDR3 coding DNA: TGTGCCAGCAGCTTTGGTGGAGCGGGAGGGCCAGGAGCCAAAAACATTCAGTACTTC. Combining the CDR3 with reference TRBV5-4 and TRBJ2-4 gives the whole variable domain ETGVTQSPTHLIKTRGQQVTLRCSSQSGHNTVSWYQQALGQGPQFIFQYYREEENGRGNFPPRFSGLQFPNYSSELNVNALELDDSALYLCASSFGGAGGPGAKNIQYFGAGTRLSVL.

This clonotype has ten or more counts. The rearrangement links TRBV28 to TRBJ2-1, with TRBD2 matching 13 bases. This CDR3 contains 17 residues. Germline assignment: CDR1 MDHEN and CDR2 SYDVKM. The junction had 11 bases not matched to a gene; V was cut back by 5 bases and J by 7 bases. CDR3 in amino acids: CASSPLGTSGTGNEQFF. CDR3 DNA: TGTGCCAGCAGTCCCCTCGGGACTAGCGGGACCGGGAATGAGCAGTTCTTC.

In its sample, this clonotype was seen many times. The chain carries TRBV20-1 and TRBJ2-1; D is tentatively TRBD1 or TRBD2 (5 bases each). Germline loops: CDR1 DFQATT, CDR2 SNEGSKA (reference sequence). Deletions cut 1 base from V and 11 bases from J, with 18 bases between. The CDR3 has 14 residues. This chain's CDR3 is CSARVGTADVKQFF. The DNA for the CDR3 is TGCAGTGCTAGAGTCGGGACGGCCGATGTTAAGCAGTTCTTC.

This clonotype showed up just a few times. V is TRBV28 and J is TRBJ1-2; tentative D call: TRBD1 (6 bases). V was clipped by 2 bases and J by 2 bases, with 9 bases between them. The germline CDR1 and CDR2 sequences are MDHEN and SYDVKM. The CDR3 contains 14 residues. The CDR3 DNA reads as TGTGCCAGCAGTTTAGTTCAGGGGAACTATGGCTACACCTTC. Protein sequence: CASSLVQGNYGYTF.

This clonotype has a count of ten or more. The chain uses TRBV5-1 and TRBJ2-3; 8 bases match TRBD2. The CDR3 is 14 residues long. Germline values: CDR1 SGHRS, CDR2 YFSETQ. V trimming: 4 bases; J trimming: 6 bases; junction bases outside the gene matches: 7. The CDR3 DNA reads TGCGCCAGCAGCATCGGGACTAGTGCGGATACGCAGTATTTT. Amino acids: CASSIGTSADTQYF.

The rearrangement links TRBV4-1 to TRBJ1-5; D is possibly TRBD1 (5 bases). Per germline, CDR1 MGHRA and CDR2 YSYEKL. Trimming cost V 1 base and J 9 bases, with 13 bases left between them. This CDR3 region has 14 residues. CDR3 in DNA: TGCGCCAGCAGCCAAGCTAGGGGCGTCAGGCCCCAGCATTTT. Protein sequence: CASSQARGVRPQHF.

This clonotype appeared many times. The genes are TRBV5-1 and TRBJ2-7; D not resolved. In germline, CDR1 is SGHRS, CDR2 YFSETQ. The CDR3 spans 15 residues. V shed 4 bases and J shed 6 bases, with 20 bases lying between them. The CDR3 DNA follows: TGCGCCAGCAGCCTGGCTGCAGTTAGAAGAAGCGAGCAGTACTTC. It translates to CASSLAAVRRSEQYF.

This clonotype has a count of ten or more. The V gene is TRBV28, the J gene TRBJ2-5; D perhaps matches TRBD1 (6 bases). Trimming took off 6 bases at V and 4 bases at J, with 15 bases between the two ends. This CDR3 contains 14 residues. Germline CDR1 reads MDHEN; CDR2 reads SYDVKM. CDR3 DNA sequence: TGTGCCAGCAGCCTTACAGGGAGTCGAGAGACCCAGTACTTC. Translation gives CASSLTGSRETQYF.

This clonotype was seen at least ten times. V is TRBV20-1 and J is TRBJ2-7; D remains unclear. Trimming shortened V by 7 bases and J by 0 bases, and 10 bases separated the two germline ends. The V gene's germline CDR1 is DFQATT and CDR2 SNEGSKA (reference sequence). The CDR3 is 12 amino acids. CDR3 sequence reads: CSVGYVSYEQYF. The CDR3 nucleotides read TGCAGTGTGGGTTATGTCTCCTACGAGCAGTACTTC.

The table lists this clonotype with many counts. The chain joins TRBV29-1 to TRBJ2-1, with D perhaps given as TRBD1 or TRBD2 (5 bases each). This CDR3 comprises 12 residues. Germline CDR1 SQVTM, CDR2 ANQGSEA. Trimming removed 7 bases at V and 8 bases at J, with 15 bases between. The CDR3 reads CSAGHLADEQFF. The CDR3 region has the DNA TGCAGCGCGGGGCATCTTGCGGATGAGCAGTTCTTC.

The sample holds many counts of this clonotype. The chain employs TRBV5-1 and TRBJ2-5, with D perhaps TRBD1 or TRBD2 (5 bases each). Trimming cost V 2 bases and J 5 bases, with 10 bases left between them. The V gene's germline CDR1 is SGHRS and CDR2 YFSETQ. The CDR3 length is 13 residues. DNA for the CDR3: TGCGCCAGCAGCTTAGGGGAGACGGAGACCCAGTACTTC. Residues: CASSLGETETQYF. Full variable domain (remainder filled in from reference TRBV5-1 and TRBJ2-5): KAGVTQTPRYLIKTRGQQVTLSCSPISGHRSVSWYQQTPGQGLQFLFEYFSETQRNKGNFPGRFSGRQFSNSRSEMNVSTLELGDSALYLCASSLGETETQYFGPGTRLLVL.

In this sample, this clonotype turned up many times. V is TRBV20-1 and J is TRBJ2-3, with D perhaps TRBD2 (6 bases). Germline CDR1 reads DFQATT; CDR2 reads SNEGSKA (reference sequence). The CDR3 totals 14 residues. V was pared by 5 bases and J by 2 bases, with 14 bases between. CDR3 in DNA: TGCAGTGCTGTGGTAGCGGCCTACACAGATACGCAGTATTTT. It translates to CSAVVAAYTDTQYF.

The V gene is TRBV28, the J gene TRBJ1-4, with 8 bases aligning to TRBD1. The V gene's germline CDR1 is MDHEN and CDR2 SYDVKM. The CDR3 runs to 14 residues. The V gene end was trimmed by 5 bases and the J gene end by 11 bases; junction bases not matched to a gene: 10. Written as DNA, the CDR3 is TGTGCCAGCAGTCCTCCGGGACAGGTGAAGAAACTGTTTTTT. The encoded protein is CASSPPGQVKKLFF.

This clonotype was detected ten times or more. The CDR3 sequence: CASSTPGDGTDTQYF. Written as DNA, the CDR3 is TGTGCCAGCAGTACTCCGGGAGACGGCACAGATACGCAGTATTTT. The chain joins TRBV7-2 to TRBJ2-3; tentatively, D is TRBD2 (6 bases). The CDR3 has 15 amino acids. CDR1 is SGHTA, CDR2 FQGNSA, per germline. The V end lost 6 bases, the J end lost 1 base, and 14 bases lay between the germline ends.